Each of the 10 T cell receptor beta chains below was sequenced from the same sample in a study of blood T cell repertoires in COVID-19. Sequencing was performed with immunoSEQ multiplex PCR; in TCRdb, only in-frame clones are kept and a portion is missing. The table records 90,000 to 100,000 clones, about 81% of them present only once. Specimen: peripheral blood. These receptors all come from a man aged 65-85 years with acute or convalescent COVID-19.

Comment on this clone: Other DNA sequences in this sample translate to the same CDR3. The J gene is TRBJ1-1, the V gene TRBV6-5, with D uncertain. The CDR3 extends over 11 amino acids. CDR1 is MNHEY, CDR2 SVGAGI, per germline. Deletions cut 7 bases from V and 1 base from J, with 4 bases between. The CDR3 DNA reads TGTGCCAGCACTAGGAACACTGAAGCTTTCTTT. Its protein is CASTRNTEAFF.

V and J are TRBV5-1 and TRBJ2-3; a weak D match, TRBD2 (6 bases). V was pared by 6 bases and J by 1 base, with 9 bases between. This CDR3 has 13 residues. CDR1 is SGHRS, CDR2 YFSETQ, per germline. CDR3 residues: CASTSAGTDTQYF. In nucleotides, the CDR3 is TGCGCCAGCACTAGCGCGGGCACAGATACGCAGTATTTT.

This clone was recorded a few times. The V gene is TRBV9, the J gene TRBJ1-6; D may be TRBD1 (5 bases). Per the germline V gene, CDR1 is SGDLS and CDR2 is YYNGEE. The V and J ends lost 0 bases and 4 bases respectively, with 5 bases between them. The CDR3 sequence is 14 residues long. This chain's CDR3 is CASSVGQYNSPLHF. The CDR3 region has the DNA TGTGCCAGCAGCGTAGGACAGTATAATTCACCCCTCCACTTT.

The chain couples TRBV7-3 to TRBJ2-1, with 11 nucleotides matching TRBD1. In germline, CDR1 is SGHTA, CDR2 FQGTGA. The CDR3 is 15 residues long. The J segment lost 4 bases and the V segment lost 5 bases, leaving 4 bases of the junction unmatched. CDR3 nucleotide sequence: TGTGCCAGCAGCCAAGGGACAGGGGGGTACAATGAGCAGTTCTTC. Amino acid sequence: CASSQGTGGYNEQFF.

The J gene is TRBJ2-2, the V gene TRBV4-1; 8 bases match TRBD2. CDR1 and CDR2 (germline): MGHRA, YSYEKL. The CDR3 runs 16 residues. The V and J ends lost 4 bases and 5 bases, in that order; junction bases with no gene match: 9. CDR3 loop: CASSPGGGPFTGELFF. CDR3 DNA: TGCGCCAGCAGCCCCGGGGGGGGACCGTTTACCGGGGAGCTGTTTTTT.

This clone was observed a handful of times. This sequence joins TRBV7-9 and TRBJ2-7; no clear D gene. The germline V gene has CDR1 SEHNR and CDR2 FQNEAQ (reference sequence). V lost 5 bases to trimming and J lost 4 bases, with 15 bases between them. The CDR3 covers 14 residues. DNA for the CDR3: TGTGCCAGCAGCCCTCCCGGGTCCCCTTACGAGCAGTACTTC. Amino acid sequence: CASSPPGSPYEQYF.

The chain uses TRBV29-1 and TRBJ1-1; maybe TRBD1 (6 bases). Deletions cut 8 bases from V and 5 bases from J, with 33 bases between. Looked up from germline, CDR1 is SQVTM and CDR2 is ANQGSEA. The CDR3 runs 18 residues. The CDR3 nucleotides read TGCAGCCCCTGTAATCCCCCAGTGGCAGGGGTTAGGAAAACTGAAGCTTTCTTT. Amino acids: CSPCNPPVAGVRKTEAFF. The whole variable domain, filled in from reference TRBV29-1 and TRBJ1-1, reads SAVISQKPSRDICQRGTSLTIQCQVDSQVTMMFWYRQQPGQSLTLIATANQGSEATYESGFVIDKFPISRPNLTFSTLTVSNMSPEDSSIYLCSPCNPPVAGVRKTEAFFGQGTRLTVV.

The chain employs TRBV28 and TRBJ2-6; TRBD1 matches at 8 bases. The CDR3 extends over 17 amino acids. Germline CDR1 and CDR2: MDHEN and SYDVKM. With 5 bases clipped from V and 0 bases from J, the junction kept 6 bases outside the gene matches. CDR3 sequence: CASSPAGQGSGANVLTF. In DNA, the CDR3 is TGTGCCAGCAGTCCTGCAGGACAGGGCTCTGGGGCCAACGTCCTGACTTTC.

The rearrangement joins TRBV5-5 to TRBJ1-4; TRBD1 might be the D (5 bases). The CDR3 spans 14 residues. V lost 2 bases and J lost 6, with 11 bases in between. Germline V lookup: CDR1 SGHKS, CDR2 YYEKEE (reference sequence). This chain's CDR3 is CASSFIVTDEKLFF. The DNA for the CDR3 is TGTGCCAGCAGCTTCATAGTGACAGATGAAAAACTGTTTTTT.

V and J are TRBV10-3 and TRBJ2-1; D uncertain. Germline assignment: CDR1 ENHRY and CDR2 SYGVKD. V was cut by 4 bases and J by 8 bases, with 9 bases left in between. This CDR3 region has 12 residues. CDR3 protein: CAISVFLDEQFF. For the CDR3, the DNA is TGTGCCATCAGTGTCTTTTTAGATGAGCAGTTCTTC.